This T cell receptor (beta chain) was identified during a study of breast tumors, draining lymph nodes, adjacent tissues. TCRdb re-derived calls from the multiplex PCR reads in MiXCR, one entry per CDR3 protein. The sample lists around 190,000 distinct CDR3 sequences; roughly 30% were seen once. This CDR3 contains 16 residues. Germline values: CDR1 LNHNV, CDR2 YYDKDF (reference sequence). V gave up 0 bases and J gave up 9 bases, with 20 bases separating them. The lymph nodes were axillary draining lymph nodes from breast cancer patients. This receptor was obtained from a female donor with breast cancer. Some clones in this sample may be carry-over from other donors' samples. Sequenced input: axillary lymph node tissue. This chain links TRBV15 with TRBJ2-5; D gene ambiguous. CDR3: CATSRDLRRINQPQYF. Written as DNA, the CDR3 is TGTGCCACCAGCAGAGATCTCAGGCGGATCAATCAGCCCCAGTACTTC.